Presented here are 3 T cell receptor beta chains from one specimen sequenced in a study of type 1 regulatory T cells. Using its own MiXCR run on the reads, TCRdb lists one record per CDR3 protein. The table includes 4,500 to 7,500 distinct CDR3 sequences, under 30% detected once. Their target antigens are unknown. Specimen: cultured T cells, either the whole culture or a sorted T cell fraction (not recorded which). Regarding subset: Tr1-enriched cell product generated in vitro against host alloantigens. These receptors all come from a human donor in good health.

This clonotype is medium-sized in the sample. CDR3 sequence (DNA): TGCGCCAGCAAAGACAGGGTCGCAGATACGCAGTATTTT. The encoded protein is CASKDRVADTQYF. This chain links TRBV10-2 with TRBJ2-3; 7 bases agree with TRBD1. J gave up 4 bases and V 7 bases, and 5 bases lay outside the gene matches. The length of the CDR3 is 13 residues. Germline V gives CDR1 WSHSY, CDR2 SAAADI.

By sample fraction, this clonotype is medium-sized (0.01 to 0.1%). The chain is built from TRBV5-6 and TRBJ1-2; D is perhaps TRBD1 (6 bases). The CDR3 runs to 12 residues. V lost 2 bases and J 6 bases, leaving 8 bases between the germline ends. Germline V gene sequence: CDR1 SGHDT, CDR2 YYEEEE. The CDR3 loop is CASSFGGDGYTF. The CDR3 nucleotides read TGTGCCAGCAGCTTCGGGGGCGATGGCTACACCTTC.

The rearrangement links TRBV6-5 to TRBJ2-7; D call uncertain. Germline CDR1 and CDR2: MNHEY and SVGAGI. Trimming removed 5 bases at V and 6 bases at J, with 11 bases between. The CDR3 is 12 residues long. The CDR3: CASSTGMGEQYF. In nucleotides, the CDR3 is TGTGCCAGCAGTACGGGCATGGGCGAGCAGTACTTC.